Each of the 8 T cell receptor beta chains below was sequenced from the same sample in a study of human T cells and chemical hapten exposure. TCRdb itself ran the RACE reads through MiXCR, one entry per CDR3 protein. The sample shows about 340,000 distinct CDR3 sequences, around 7% of them seen only once. The time point here: patch test 1, 2 weeks after DPC sensitization. The treatment denotes: therapeutic diphenylcyclopropenone sensitization with weekly scalp DPC. This material consisted of whole blood, taken in connection with sensitization to the hapten diphenylcyclopropenone (DPC). The receptors here all came from a woman between 18 and 30 years old with alopecia areata. Some clones in this sample may be carry-over from other donors' samples.

This clonotype was detected a few times. The V call is TRBV7-2, the J call TRBJ1-6; no clear D. Trimming took 8 bases from V and 0 from J, leaving 11 bases between them. This CDR3 has 15 amino acids. Germline V lookup: CDR1 SGHTA, CDR2 FQGNSA. The CDR3 nucleotides are TGTGCCAGCGTTAGGGAAAACTCCTATAATTCACCCCTCCACTTT. This codes for CASVRENSYNSPLHF.

This clonotype turned up a few times. The rearrangement links TRBV15 to TRBJ2-7; 8 nucleotides agree with TRBD1. With 0 bases clipped from V and 5 bases from J, the junction kept 9 bases outside the gene matches. The CDR3 is 16 residues long. Germline values: CDR1 LNHNV, CDR2 YYDKDF (reference sequence). The CDR3 spells CATSRDPPGQADEQYF. The CDR3 DNA follows: TGTGCCACCAGCAGAGATCCTCCGGGACAGGCGGACGAGCAGTACTTC. The whole variable domain, remainder taken from reference TRBV15 and TRBJ2-7, is DAMVIQNPRYQVTQFGKPVTLSCSQTLNHNVMYWYQQKSSQAPKLLFHYYDKDFNNEADTPDNFQSRRPNTSFCFLDIRSPGLGDTAMYLCATSRDPPGQADEQYFGPGTRLTVT.

The table lists this clonotype with many counts. The CDR3 reads CAISGRGGTDTQYF. The CDR3 DNA follows: TGTGCCATCAGTGGCAGGGGTGGCACAGATACGCAGTATTTT. This chain joins TRBV10-3 and TRBJ2-3; possible D gene TRBD1, 6 bases. The V end was cut by 4 bases, the J end by 1 base, with 9 bases between. Germline CDR1 reads ENHRY; CDR2 reads SYGVKD. This CDR3 is 14 amino acids long.

This clonotype was seen repeatedly, ten times or more. CDR3 sequence reads: CASSESTRTGGTEAFF. In nucleotides, the CDR3 is TGCGCCAGCAGTGAGTCGACAAGGACAGGGGGCACTGAAGCTTTCTTT. The V call is TRBV10-2, the J call TRBJ1-1, with 10 bases lining up with TRBD1. The V gene's germline CDR1 is WSHSY and CDR2 SAAADI. The length of the CDR3 is 16 residues. V was pared by 0 bases and J by 4 bases, with 5 bases of the junction left unmatched.

A single count supports this clonotype. This may stem from a read error, because a much larger clone lies one nucleotide away. The genes are TRBV7-9 and TRBJ1-1; D unresolved. The germline V gene encodes CDR1 SEHNR and CDR2 FQNEAQ (reference sequence). The CDR3 is made up of 13 amino acids. V lost 5 bases and J 1 base, leaving 8 bases between the germline ends. This CDR3 reads CASSPLPNTEAFF. CDR3 coding DNA: TGTGCCAGCAGCCCCCTACCGAACACTGAAGCTTTCTTT.

This clonotype was seen ten or more times. The V and J genes are TRBV27 and TRBJ1-5, with unresolved D. The CDR3 contains 14 residues. Trimming removed 2 bases from V and 7 bases from J, with 12 bases in between. CDR1 and CDR2 (germline): MNHEY, SMNVEV (reference sequence). CDR3 in amino acids: CASSLNGVGQPQHF. Here the CDR3 DNA reads TGTGCCAGCAGTTTAAACGGGGTAGGACAGCCCCAGCATTTT.

This chain connects TRBV12-3 or TRBV12-4 to TRBJ1-2, with D maybe TRBD1 (6 bases). The length of the CDR3 is 17 residues. V lost 4 bases, J lost 5 bases, and 23 bases lay in between. CDR3 sequence (DNA): TGTGCCAGCAGTTCCCAGGACAGCCACGCGGTAGGGTATGGCTACACCTTC. This translates into CASSSQDSHAVGYGYTF.

The table lists this clonotype with many counts. The V gene is TRBV18, the J gene TRBJ2-7, with TRBD2 matching 8 bases. V lost 2 bases to trimming and J lost 0 bases; unmatched junction nucleotides: 9. There are 17 residues in the CDR3. Germline-derived CDR1 and CDR2 are KGHSH and LQKENI. The CDR3 nucleotides are TGTGCCAGCTCACCAAACGGGGGGGCGGGGTCCTCCTACGAGCAGTACTTC. This translates into CASSPNGGAGSSYEQYF.